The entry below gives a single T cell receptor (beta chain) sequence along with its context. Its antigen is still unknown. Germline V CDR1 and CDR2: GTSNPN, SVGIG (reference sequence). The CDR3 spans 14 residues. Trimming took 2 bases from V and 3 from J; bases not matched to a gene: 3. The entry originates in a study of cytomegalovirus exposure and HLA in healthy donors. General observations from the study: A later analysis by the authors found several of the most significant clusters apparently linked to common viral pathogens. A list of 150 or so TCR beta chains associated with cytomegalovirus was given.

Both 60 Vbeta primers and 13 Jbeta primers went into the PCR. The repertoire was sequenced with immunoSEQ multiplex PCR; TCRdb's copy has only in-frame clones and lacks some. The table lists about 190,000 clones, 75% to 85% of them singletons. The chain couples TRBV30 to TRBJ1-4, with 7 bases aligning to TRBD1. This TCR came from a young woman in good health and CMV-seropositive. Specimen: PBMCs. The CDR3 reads CAWSQGGANEKLFF. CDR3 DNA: TGTGCCTGGAGTCAGGGGGGTGCTAATGAAAAACTGTTTTTT.